The sequence of this T cell receptor (beta chain) was determined in a study of CD8 T cells in ankylosing spondylitis. General study findings and limits: Significant enrichment of disease-linked clones was reported in matched ankylosing spondylitis synovial fluid. CD8+ disease-linked clones were present at relatively low frequencies in blood.

This clonotype was counted a few times. Its antigen is still unknown. CDR3 length: 13 amino acids. V shed 5 bases and J 6 bases; nucleotides not matched to a gene: 6. Germline assignment: CDR1 MNHEY and CDR2 SMNVEV (reference sequence). TCRdb reanalysed the 5' RACE reads using MiXCR and keeps one entry per CDR3 protein. Of hundreds of thousands of distinct CDR3 sequences detected, roughly 24% appear once; the ten largest clones hold roughly 6.7%. The source of this sequence is a male donor with ankylosing spondylitis or in good health (not recorded which). The rearrangement uses TRBV27 and TRBJ2-7; 8 positions agree with TRBD2. The specimen was blood, either unsorted or a sorted T cell fraction (not recorded which). CDR3 region: CASSPGTSREQYF. The CDR3 DNA follows: TGTGCCAGCAGTCCGGGGACTAGTCGCGAGCAGTACTTC.